The text below deals with one T cell receptor (beta chain). Its target is not known. This entry comes from a study of OX40 agonist ivuxolimab in advanced cancers. Study-level results: Still undetermined is the antigen specificity of the expanded peripheral T cells. Relative to CD4+, CD8+ T cells held more expanded clones on average.

Measured with immunoSEQ multiplex PCR; TCRdb has only the in-frame clones, and not every one. Here the sample spans 60,000 to 85,000 clones, 80% to 90% being singletons. This clonotype originated in an adult with an advanced solid tumor such as melanoma, head and neck, liver or kidney cancer. Source: CD4+ or CD8+ T cells sorted from blood, taken in a trial of the OX40 agonist ivuxolimab.

The CDR3 protein is CASSIRQGSGNEQFF. DNA of the CDR3: TGTGCCAGCAGCATACGACAGGGGTCCGGCAATGAGCAGTTCTTC. J is TRBJ2-1 and V is TRBV9; 8 bases map to TRBD1. The V gene's germline CDR1 is SGDLS and CDR2 YYNGEE. Losses at the gene ends were 4 bases for V and 6 bases for J; bases not matched to a gene: 9. The CDR3 sequence is 15 residues long.